Below, 22 T cell receptor beta chains from the same sample are listed, as sequenced in a study of response to subunit inactivated influenza vaccine. In TCRdb, the RT-PCR reads were re-called with MiXCR into one record per CDR3 protein. The repertoire holds around 490,000 distinct CDR3 sequences, with approximately 7.6% as singletons. Source: PBMCs from blood, taken around 25 months after vaccination. The receptor set was obtained from a man aged 50-75 years who received an inactivated influenza vaccine.

The chain is built from TRBV20-1 and TRBJ2-7, with a possible D match to TRBD2 (5 bases). The CDR3 spans 14 residues. Germline V lookup: CDR1 DFQATT, CDR2 SNEGSKA (reference sequence). The V end lost 1 base, the J end lost 5 bases, and 15 bases lay between the germline ends. The CDR3 DNA reads TGCAGTGCTAGAGGGGTCCGGGGAATCCACGAGCAGTACTTC. Protein: CSARGVRGIHEQYF.

This clonotype has ten or more counts. The rearrangement uses TRBV5-1 and TRBJ2-7; a weak D match, TRBD2 (6 bases). V gave up 4 bases and J gave up 0 bases, with 14 bases separating them. The length of the CDR3 is 15 residues. Germline V CDR1 and CDR2: SGHRS, YFSETQ. The CDR3 sequence: CASSPGTGSSYEQYF. CDR3 sequence (DNA): TGCGCCAGCAGCCCGGGGACCGGGAGCTCCTACGAGCAGTACTTC.

V gene TRBV2 combines with J gene TRBJ2-1, with 11 positions matching TRBD2. This CDR3 contains 14 residues. Looked up from germline, CDR1 is SNHLY and CDR2 is FYNNEI. J was trimmed by 6 bases and V by 10 bases; bases with no gene match: 8. The chain's CDR3 is CATLSGGAFNEQFF. In DNA, the CDR3 is TGTGCCACCCTTAGCGGGGGGGCCTTCAATGAGCAGTTCTTC.

This clonotype has a count of ten or more. This sequence joins TRBV12-3 or TRBV12-4 and TRBJ1-1; 9 bases agree with TRBD1. V dropped 6 bases and J dropped 4; count of bases not matched to a gene: 3. The CDR3 extends over 13 amino acids. The CDR3 protein is CASSGTGSTEAFF. The CDR3 DNA reads as TGTGCCAGCAGCGGGACAGGGTCCACTGAAGCTTTCTTT.

This clonotype was observed at least ten times. J is TRBJ2-4 and V is TRBV6-2 or TRBV6-3; 7 bases align to TRBD2. V was clipped by 7 bases and J by 1 base; unmatched bases: 7. Looked up from germline, CDR1 is MNHEY and CDR2 is SVGEGT. CDR3 length: 15 residues. The CDR3 DNA reads TGTGCCAGCAAAAAGCGGGACCTTGCCAAAAACATTCAGTACTTC. Its protein is CASKKRDLAKNIQYF.

V gene TRBV4-1 combines with J gene TRBJ2-1; 8 positions agree with TRBD2. V was clipped by 0 bases and J by 4 bases; unmatched bases: 5. Germline CDR1 MGHRA, CDR2 YSYEKL. This CDR3 has 16 residues. In DNA, the CDR3 is TGCGCCAGCAGCCAAGATTTTGGCGGGGGGTACAATGAGCAGTTCTTC. Its translation: CASSQDFGGGYNEQFF.

CDR3 in amino acids: CASSSWGGDGELYNEQFF. The CDR3, as DNA: TGTGCCAGCAGTTCTTGGGGGGGGGACGGAGAGCTCTACAATGAGCAGTTCTTC. The chain links TRBV6-2 or TRBV6-3 to TRBJ2-1, with TRBD2 matching over 7 bases. Germline loops: CDR1 MNHEY, CDR2 SVGEGT. The CDR3 runs to 18 residues. Unmatched junction bases numbered 15, after V lost 4 bases and J lost 3 bases.

V and J are TRBV12-3 or TRBV12-4 and TRBJ2-7; either TRBD1 or TRBD2 may fit D (5 bases each). V was clipped by 1 base and J by 5 bases, with 15 bases between them. CDR3 length: 15 amino acids. In nucleotides, the CDR3 is TGTGCCAGCAGTTTAGGGGGGACGGTTGACCACGAGCAGTACTTC. Its translation: CASSLGGTVDHEQYF.

As for this clonotype: Sequence at one end of the junction differs from germline and may be a read error. This rearrangement joins TRBV12-3 or TRBV12-4 to TRBJ2-1; D gene ambiguous. This CDR3 is 16 amino acids long. The CDR3 is CASSLGVRSSYIEQFF. The CDR3 coding sequence is TGTGCCAGCAGTTTAGGCGTCCGGAGCTCCTACATTGAGCAGTTCTTC.

This clonotype showed up just a few times. The V call is TRBV5-1, the J call TRBJ1-6; no reliable D call. V lost 4 bases and J 1 base, leaving 9 bases between the germline ends. CDR1 and CDR2 from the germline V gene are SGHRS and YFSETQ. The CDR3 consists of 15 residues. CDR3 sequence reads: CASSPGISYNSPLHF. CDR3 DNA sequence: TGCGCCAGCAGCCCCGGAATATCCTATAATTCACCCCTCCACTTT.

The rearrangement links TRBV5-5 to TRBJ1-6; the D is unclear. Germline lookup yields CDR1 SGHKS and CDR2 YYEKEE (reference sequence). The CDR3 totals 15 residues. The germline V and J ends were trimmed by 2 bases and 2 bases, with 8 bases remaining between them. The CDR3 DNA reads TGTGCCAGCAGCTTCTCCTTGCCCTATAATTCACCCCTCCACTTT. Encoded protein: CASSFSLPYNSPLHF.

This clonotype occurred a few times. This chain connects TRBV20-1 to TRBJ2-1; D may be TRBD1 (6 bases). Per germline, CDR1 DFQATT and CDR2 SNEGSKA (reference sequence). V dropped 3 bases and J dropped 14 bases, with 17 bases sitting between them. The CDR3 has 12 amino acids. The CDR3: CSASAAGENKFF. CDR3 DNA: TGCAGTGCTAGTGCCGCAGGGGAGAATAAGTTCTTC.

The chain recombines TRBV5-1 with TRBJ2-2; D gene uncertain. The length of the CDR3 is 17 residues. The V gene lost 5 bases and the J gene lost 4 bases, with 21 bases spanning the gap. The germline V gene has CDR1 SGHRS and CDR2 YFSETQ. In nucleotides, the CDR3 is TGCGCCAGCAGGTACATGCCGACGCCGACGGGCACCGGGGAGCTGTTTTTT. This translates into CASRYMPTPTGTGELFF.

The genes are TRBV5-1 and TRBJ1-6; unclear D gene. V shed 4 bases and J shed 0 bases, with 11 bases lying between them. Germline V gene sequence: CDR1 SGHRS, CDR2 YFSETQ. This CDR3 comprises 16 residues. This chain's CDR3 is CASSVHSASYNSPLHF. CDR3 nucleotide sequence: TGCGCCAGCAGCGTACACAGTGCCTCCTATAATTCACCCCTCCACTTT. The full variable domain, completed using reference TRBV5-1 and TRBJ1-6, is KAGVTQTPRYLIKTRGQQVTLSCSPISGHRSVSWYQQTPGQGLQFLFEYFSETQRNKGNFPGRFSGRQFSNSRSEMNVSTLELGDSALYLCASSVHSASYNSPLHFGNGTRLTVT.

This clonotype has at least ten counts. V gene TRBV9 combines with J gene TRBJ2-1, with a possible D match to TRBD2 (6 bases). The CDR3 spans 14 residues. Trimming took off 0 bases at V and 9 bases at J, with 13 bases between the two ends. Germline V lookup: CDR1 SGDLS, CDR2 YYNGEE. CDR3 sequence: CASSVVLGGGEQFF. The CDR3, as DNA: TGTGCCAGCAGCGTAGTATTGGGAGGAGGTGAGCAGTTCTTC.

This clonotype was seen only a few times. The chain recombines TRBV12-3 or TRBV12-4 with TRBJ1-1, with D possibly TRBD1 on 6 matching bases. V shed 4 bases and J shed 6 bases, with 15 bases lying between them. The CDR3 sequence is 14 residues long. The CDR3 region has the DNA TGTGCCAGCAGTTCCGGGGCCAGGGGACCTGAAGCTTTCTTT. Translating it yields CASSSGARGPEAFF.

This clonotype has a count of ten or more. The chain has TRBV5-6 and TRBJ2-3, with TRBD1 matching 9 bases. V was pared by 3 bases and J by 4 bases, with 3 bases of the junction left unmatched. This CDR3 contains 14 residues. The V gene's germline CDR1 is SGHDT and CDR2 YYEEEE. CDR3 sequence: CASSSDRGADTQYF. The CDR3 region has the DNA TGTGCCAGCAGCTCGGACAGGGGAGCAGATACGCAGTATTTT.

This clonotype turned up a few times. The rearrangement joins TRBV10-2 to TRBJ2-3; TRBD1 is a possible D gene (7 bases). CDR3 length: 16 residues. The germline V gene encodes CDR1 WSHSY and CDR2 SAAADI. Deletions cut 1 base from V and 2 bases from J, with 13 bases between. CDR3 sequence reads: CASSEFAGGSTDTQYF. Here the CDR3 DNA reads TGCGCCAGCAGTGAGTTTGCAGGGGGGTCCACAGATACGCAGTATTTT.

This clonotype was observed a handful of times. The chain uses TRBV7-3 and TRBJ2-7, with D possibly being TRBD1 (5 bases). This CDR3 comprises 15 residues. V lost 1 base and J 3 bases, leaving 13 bases between the germline ends. The V gene's germline CDR1 is SGHTA and CDR2 FQGTGA. CDR3 in amino acids: CASSLMWGPLYEQYF. The CDR3 DNA follows: TGTGCCAGCAGCTTAATGTGGGGCCCGCTCTACGAGCAGTACTTC. Complete variable domain (other parts from reference TRBV7-3 and TRBJ2-7): GAGVSQTPSNKVTEKGKYVELRCDPISGHTALYWYRQSLGQGPEFLIYFQGTGAADDSGLPNDRFFAVRPEGSVSTLKIQRTERGDSAVYLCASSLMWGPLYEQYFGPGTRLTVT.

The chain combines TRBV28 with TRBJ2-1; D gene unclear. Trimming left V 6 bases short and J 9 bases short, with 12 bases between. Germline CDR1 MDHEN, CDR2 SYDVKM. The CDR3 contains 12 residues. In nucleotides, the CDR3 is TGTGCCAGCAGACACCCCGGTGGTGAGCAGTTCTTC. Protein sequence: CASRHPGGEQFF. The full variable domain, its missing parts supplied by reference TRBV28 and TRBJ2-1, is DVKVTQSSRYLVKRTGEKVFLECVQDMDHENMFWYRQDPGLGLRLIYFSYDVKMKEKGDIPEGYSVSREKKERFSLILESASTNQTSMYLCASRHPGGEQFFGPGTRLTVL.

In this sample, this clonotype turned up a few times. The CDR3 loop is CASSAEQGANGLGGNQPQHF. The CDR3 DNA reads as TGTGCCAGCAGCGCGGAACAGGGGGCCAACGGCCTGGGGGGCAATCAGCCCCAGCATTTT. This chain joins TRBV21-1 and TRBJ1-5; the DNA was not used to check the table's D call, TRBD1. TRBV21-1 is tagged as a pseudogene. This CDR3 region has 20 residues.

CDR3 nucleotide sequence: TGTGCCAGCAGTTTAGGGGGGAGCTCGGGGTCACCCCTCCACTTT. Residues: CASSLGGSSGSPLHF. The rearrangement joins TRBV27 to TRBJ1-6, with D possibly matching TRBD1 (5 bases). The CDR3 spans 15 residues. Germline V CDR1 and CDR2: MNHEY, SMNVEV (reference sequence). V dropped 2 bases and J dropped 10 bases, with 15 bases sitting between them.